These T cell receptor beta chains were read from a single sample in a study of T cell responses to AZD1222 COVID-19 vaccine. Clones were read by immunoSEQ multiplex PCR, and TCRdb kept only the in-frame ones, dropping some. The sample lists some 190,000 clones, roughly 92% occurring once. Specimen: peripheral blood, collected on day 0 of AZD1222 vaccination. The receptors were gathered from an adult in good health. The CDR3 runs from the conserved cysteine through the conserved F or W. A D gene is named only where the DNA matches it firmly. Clone size is given for some rows only: seen once, a few or many times, or a class if the clone is expanded.

TRBJ1-1 | NA | TRBV6-5 | TRBD1 | CASSYGQGAITEAFF | TGTGCCAGCAGTTACGGACAGGGGGCGATAACTGAAGCTTTCTTT
TRBJ1-2 | NA | TRBV19 | TRBD1 | CASQSLAGQQRPYGYTF | TGTGCCAGTCAATCCCTGGCGGGACAGCAACGACCCTATGGCTACACCTTC
TRBJ1-1 | NA | TRBV7-9 | NA | CASSDSGDHEAFF | TGTGCCAGCAGCGATTCGGGCGACCATGAAGCTTTCTTT
TRBJ1-2 | NA | TRBV28 | NA | CASSGGTGSLLGGYTF | TGTGCCAGCAGCGGGGGTACAGGGAGCCTTTTGGGGGGCTACACCTTC
TRBJ1-3 | NA | TRBV7-6 | NA | CASSLRGLSGNTIYF | TGTGCCAGCAGTTTACGTGGACTGTCAGGAAACACCATATATTTT
TRBJ2-3 | NA | TRBV19 | TRBD2 | CASSVGTSGTPSGF | TGTGCCAGTAGTGTCGGGACTAGCGGGACCCCAAGCGGTTTT
TRBJ2-2 | NA | TRBV27 | NA | CATRQVDTGELFF | TGTGCCACCAGACAAGTCGACACCGGGGAGCTGTTTTTT
TRBJ2-2 | NA | TRBV5-4 | TRBD1 | CASSSRQGATGELFF | TGTGCCAGCAGCTCGAGACAGGGGGCCACCGGGGAGCTGTTTTTT
TRBJ2-1 | NA | TRBV30 | TRBD2 | CAWSVASGGYGFF | TGTGCCTGGAGTGTAGCTAGCGGGGGGTACGGGTTCTTC
TRBJ2-5 | NA | TRBV27 | NA | CASSYTGRGGTQYF | TGTGCCAGCAGTTACACCGGCAGGGGGGGGACCCAGTACTTC
TRBJ1-6 | few | TRBV7-8 | TRBD1 | CASSFETGSNSPLHF | TGTGCCAGCAGCTTTGAGACAGGGTCCAATTCACCCCTCCACTTT
TRBJ2-5 | few | TRBV7-9 | NA | CASSFGGAETQYF | TGTGCCAGCAGCTTTGGCGGGGCAGAGACCCAGTACTTC
TRBJ2-5 | NA | TRBV6-5 | TRBD2 | CASSLLAGGPETQYF | TGTGCCAGCAGCTTACTAGCGGGGGGGCCAGAGACCCAGTACTTC
TRBJ1-4 | NA | TRBV3-1/TRBV3-2 | NA | CASSPPTGYSGKLFF | TGTGCCAGCAGCCCTCCGACAGGTTACTCTGGAAAACTGTTTTTT
TRBJ2-2 | NA | TRBV11-2 | NA | CASSSAGQNTGELFF | TGTGCCAGCAGCTCAGCAGGGCAGAACACCGGGGAGCTGTTTTTT
TRBJ1-2 | NA | TRBV5-1 | NA | CASSLESVLGAYGYTF | TGCGCCAGCAGCTTGGAGTCAGTGTTGGGAGCCTATGGCTACACCTTC
TRBJ1-4 | NA | TRBV9 | NA | CASSGGPSINEKLFF | TGTGCCAGCAGCGGGGGCCCTTCGATTAATGAAAAACTGTTTTTT
TRBJ2-7 | NA | TRBV30 | NA | CAWSVHLEQYF | TGTGCCTGGAGTGTACATCTAGAGCAGTACTTC
TRBJ2-1 | NA | TRBV11-2 | NA | CASSLVTGEQFF | TGTGCCAGCAGCTTAGTAACAGGGGAGCAGTTCTTC
TRBJ1-5 | NA | TRBV5-1 | TRBD1 | CASSLGQAEGQPQHF | TGCGCCAGCAGCCTGGGACAGGCAGAGGGGCAGCCCCAGCATTTT
TRBJ1-4 | NA | TRBV16 | NA | CASSRQGANEKLFF | TGTGCCAGCAGCCGGCAGGGCGCTAATGAAAAACTGTTTTTT
TRBJ1-1 | NA | TRBV27 | TRBD1 | CASELRQGSNEAFF | TGTGCCAGCGAATTAAGACAGGGTAGTAATGAAGCTTTCTTT
TRBJ2-4 | NA | TRBV19 | TRBD2 | CASSTQGGYYQYF | TGTGCCAGTAGTACCCAGGGAGGGTATTATCAGTACTTC
TRBJ2-7 | NA | TRBV29-1 | TRBD2 | CSVDGRGGGYEQYF | TGCAGCGTTGACGGGAGGGGGGGCGGCTACGAGCAGTACTTC
TRBJ1-1 | NA | TRBV7-3 | TRBD1 | CASSATGMNTEAFF | TGTGCCAGCAGCGCGACAGGGATGAACACTGAAGCTTTCTTT
TRBJ1-2 | NA | TRBV18 | NA | CASSPGRRVAPYGYTF | TGTGCCAGCTCACCCGGGCGCAGGGTTGCCCCCTATGGCTACACCTTC
TRBJ1-1 | NA | TRBV10-3 | NA | CAISDPGVKGGTEAFF | TGTGCCATCAGTGACCCGGGAGTAAAGGGAGGGACTGAAGCTTTCTTT
TRBJ2-2 | NA | TRBV19 | NA | CASSRTAANTGELFF | TGTGCCAGTAGTCGGACAGCAGCGAACACCGGGGAGCTGTTTTTT
TRBJ2-7 | NA | TRBV6-5 | TRBD2 | CASSYSLAGGYEQYF | TGTGCCAGCAGTTACTCCCTAGCGGGGGGTTACGAGCAGTACTTC
TRBJ1-1 | NA | TRBV9 | NA | CASSVGVAEAFF | TGTGCCAGCAGCGTAGGGGTGGCTGAAGCTTTCTTT
TRBJ2-1 | NA | TRBV11-2 | TRBD2 | CASSLDLLAGEQFF | TGTGCCAGCAGCTTAGATTTGCTAGCGGGTGAGCAGTTCTTC
TRBJ2-3 | NA | TRBV28 | TRBD2 | CASSFSAGGGTDTQYF | TGTGCCAGCAGTTTCTCAGCGGGGGGAGGGACAGATACGCAGTATTTT
TRBJ1-4 | NA | TRBV7-7 | NA | CASSQDSSEKLFF | TGTGCCAGCAGCCAAGACAGTAGTGAAAAACTGTTTTTT